This TCR beta chain was obtained from a study of beta chain features in type 1 diabetes. Broader study findings: Among all four CD4+ subsets, Type 1 diabetes patients had TCRB CDR3s that were moderately but significantly shorter.

The entirety of the isolated RNA underwent reverse transcription, so expressed TCRB transcripts were sequenced. Roughly 3.5 million reads per sample were averaged for naive, central memory and regulatory samples. Generated by immunoSEQ multiplex PCR, the TCRdb table keeps only in-frame clones and is missing some. The sample lists 300,000 or so clones, around 8.5% occurring once. This clone was found many times. Its antigen is not known. Stem cell-like memory, regulatory, central memory and naive CD4+ cells were sorted via CD45RO/CCR7/CD25/CD127/CD95/CD27. The germline gives CDR1 SEHNR, CDR2 FQNEAQ (reference sequence). J gave up 8 bases and V 5 bases, and 10 bases lay outside the gene matches. The CDR3 is 15 amino acids.

The chain uses TRBV7-9 and TRBJ2-1, with 9 nucleotides matching TRBD1. This sequence was found in a man aged 30 to 45 with type 1 diabetes. The material sequenced was central memory CD4+ T cells from blood. The CDR3 loop reads CASSAGTGLPHEQFF. The CDR3 region has the DNA TGTGCCAGCAGCGCCGGGACAGGGCTGCCGCATGAGCAGTTCTTC.